Following are 14 T cell receptor beta chains from one sample sequenced in a study of beta chain features in type 1 diabetes. The investigators reverse transcribed all of the isolated RNA, so they sequenced expressed TCRB transcripts. The data were produced by immunoSEQ multiplex PCR, yet TCRdb's version contains in-frame clones alone and is incomplete. The sample yields about 370,000 clones, roughly 16% seen once. The sample consisted of naive CD4+ T cells from blood. The receptors shown here come from a woman in her late teens or twenties in good health.

This clone was observed a few times. The chain has TRBV30 and TRBJ1-1, with D perhaps matching TRBD1 (5 bases). The CDR3 consists of 12 residues. Trimming cost V 8 bases and J 1 base, with 11 bases left between them. CDR1 and CDR2 (germline): GTSNPN, SVGIG (reference sequence). CDR3 sequence: CAVTASNTEAFF. The CDR3 region has the DNA TGTGCCGTGACAGCCTCGAACACTGAAGCTTTCTTT.

This clone was counted only a few times. The V and J genes are TRBV10-3 and TRBJ2-3, with 9 bases aligning to TRBD2. Per the germline V gene, CDR1 is ENHRY and CDR2 is SYGVKD. The CDR3 loop spans 16 amino acids. The V segment lost 2 bases and the J segment 4 bases; nucleotides outside the gene matches: 7. CDR3 in amino acids: CAISELSSGRADTQYF. The DNA of the CDR3 is TGTGCCATCAGTGAGCTGAGTAGCGGGAGAGCAGATACGCAGTATTTT.

On this clone: This CDR3 is also generated by other DNA sequences in the sample. V gene TRBV20-1 combines with J gene TRBJ1-2, with a weak D call TRBD1 (5 bases). Trimming took 7 bases from V and 2 from J, leaving 8 bases between them. The CDR3 runs to 11 residues. From germline, CDR1 is DFQATT and CDR2 SNEGSKA (reference sequence). The CDR3 spells CSVSGNYGYTF. CDR3 nucleotides: TGCAGTGTTTCAGGGAACTATGGCTACACCTTC.

The V call is TRBV7-2, the J call TRBJ2-7; 9 positions match TRBD1. The CDR3 covers 15 residues. V trimming: 3 bases; J trimming: 5 bases; junction bases outside the gene matches: 8. Germline assignment: CDR1 SGHTA and CDR2 FQGNSA. The CDR3, as DNA: TGTGCCAGCAGCTTCTCCGGGACAGGGAGGAACGAGCAGTACTTC. It is translated as CASSFSGTGRNEQYF.

This chain uses TRBV14 with TRBJ2-1; the match to TRBD1 covers 9 bases. Losses at the gene ends were 3 bases for V and 9 bases for J; bases not matched to a gene: 15. There are 17 residues in the CDR3. Germline V gene data show CDR1 as SGHDN and CDR2 as FVKESK. The CDR3 DNA follows: TGTGCCAGCAGCCACGGAACTCCGGGACAGGGATTCGCTGAGCAGTTCTTC. Translation gives CASSHGTPGQGFAEQFF.

The V gene is TRBV4-2, the J gene TRBJ2-1; D unclear. CDR1 LGHNA and CDR2 YNFKEQ come from the germline V gene. This CDR3 spans 15 amino acids. V was trimmed by 0 bases and J by 5 bases, leaving 11 bases between them. The CDR3 here is CASSQDPRSHNEQFF. As DNA, the CDR3 is TGTGCCAGCAGCCAAGATCCACGGTCCCACAATGAGCAGTTCTTC.

This clone was detected a few times. The chain couples TRBV16 to TRBJ1-5; the D is unclear. V was clipped by 5 bases and J by 1 base, with 12 bases between them. This CDR3 has 15 amino acids. Per germline, CDR1 KGHSY and CDR2 FQNENV. CDR3 bases: TGTGCCAGCAGCTTTACAGAGTTCAGCAATCAGCCCCAGCATTTT. It yields the protein CASSFTEFSNQPQHF.

V and J are TRBV14 and TRBJ2-7; D not certain. The CDR3 has 13 residues. Trimming stripped 2 bases from V and 0 bases from J, with 5 bases between. Germline CDR1 SGHDN, CDR2 FVKESK. This CDR3 is CASSQLVSYEQYF. The CDR3 DNA follows: TGTGCCAGCAGCCAACTTGTCTCCTACGAGCAGTACTTC.

This clone occurred a few times. This chain uses TRBV21-1 with TRBJ2-3; the D segment call TRBD1 is taken from the table without a DNA check. TRBV21-1 is marked as a pseudogene. CDR3 size: 16 residues. CDR3 in DNA: TGTGCCAGCAGCAATCTTGTGGACAGGGTGGCAGATACGCAGTATTTT. Translating it yields CASSNLVDRVADTQYF.

The rearrangement uses TRBV4-3 and TRBJ1-1; TRBD1 matches 7 bases. V dropped 2 bases and J dropped 1; count of bases not matched to a gene: 4. Germline V lookup: CDR1 LGHNA, CDR2 YSLEER. The CDR3 runs to 15 residues. The CDR3 sequence: CASSQYGTANTEAFF. CDR3 nucleotides: TGCGCCAGCAGCCAATACGGGACAGCGAACACTGAAGCTTTCTTT.

In its sample, this clone was seen a few times. V usage is TRBV30 and J usage is TRBJ2-3, with TRBD1 as a possible D gene (6 bases). V was cut by 0 bases and J by 5 bases, with 9 bases left in between. Germline loops: CDR1 GTSNPN, CDR2 SVGIG (reference sequence). There are 13 residues in the CDR3. In DNA form, the CDR3 reads TGTGCCTGGAGTGTACAGGGAGTAGATACGCAGTATTTT. Protein sequence: CAWSVQGVDTQYF.

This clone occurred a few times. The chain combines TRBV7-9 with TRBJ2-4, with a tentative D call TRBD2 (5 bases). Germline CDR1 SEHNR, CDR2 FQNEAQ (reference sequence). V gave up 4 bases and J gave up 8 bases, with 12 bases separating them. This CDR3 region has 13 residues. The CDR3 region is CASSSQAGDIQYF. The CDR3, as DNA: TGTGCCAGCAGCTCCCAGGCCGGGGACATTCAGTACTTC.

This clone was counted a few times. The chain links TRBV28 to TRBJ1-5; 7 bases align to TRBD1. The ends lost 4 bases at V and 7 bases at J; junction bases unmatched: 10. CDR1 MDHEN and CDR2 SYDVKM come from the germline V gene. The CDR3 covers 15 residues. CDR3 sequence: CASSSHTGEKQPQHF. The CDR3, as DNA: TGTGCCAGCAGTTCACACACAGGGGAAAAACAGCCCCAGCATTTT.

The rearrangement links TRBV5-4 to TRBJ2-2, with TRBD2 matching 10 bases. CDR3 size: 16 residues. V lost 3 bases, J lost 6 bases, and 8 bases stayed unmatched. In germline, CDR1 is SGHNT, CDR2 YYREEE (reference sequence). CDR3: CASSYRLAGLAGELFF. The CDR3 DNA is TGTGCCAGCAGCTACCGACTAGCGGGTCTGGCCGGGGAGCTGTTTTTT.